The rows below give T cell receptor beta chains drawn from one sample of a study of response to subunit inactivated influenza vaccine. MiXCR, run by TCRdb on the RT-PCR reads, gives a single entry per CDR3 protein. The sample consists of about 540,000 distinct CDR3 sequences, approximately 22% of them appearing once. The sample was also linked to a second study, of T cells expressing NK-cell markers.

The sequencing used CD4+ T cells sorted from PBMCs, collected roughly 13 days after vaccination. The receptors stem from a man aged 50 to 59 who received an inactivated influenza vaccine. Each CDR3 is given with its conserved first and last residue. Fields, in order: V gene, J gene, clone size, D gene, CDR3 DNA, CDR3 protein. D genes are given only for firm matches. Expanded clones get a size class; other rows say once, few or many, or leave the size out.

>TRBV7-2|TRBJ1-4|.|TRBD1
TGTGCCAGCAGCTTAGCGGGACAGCTCAAGGATGAAAAACTGTTTTTT
CASSLAGQLKDEKLFF
>TRBV18|TRBJ1-1|.|TRBD1
TGTGCCAGCTCACCAAACCGGGACAGGGGGCAGACTGAAGCTTTCTTT
CASSPNRDRGQTEAFF
>TRBV30|TRBJ1-1|few|.
TGTGCCTGGAGGAGAGGGGGGAAAAATCGTGCTGAAGCTTTCTTT
CAWRRGGKNRAEAFF
>TRBV4-2|TRBJ1-5|.|TRBD1
TGTGCCAGCAGCCAAGATGGGGGGACAGCAAATCAGCCCCAGCATTTT
CASSQDGGTANQPQHF
>TRBV20-1|TRBJ2-3|.|TRBD2
TGCAGTGCTAGAGCGCGGACTAGCGGCACAGATACGCAGTATTTT
CSARARTSGTDTQYF
>TRBV11-2|TRBJ1-3|.|.
TGTGCCAGCAGCTTAGCCTTTCAAGGGGGAAACACCATATATTTT
CASSLAFQGGNTIYF
>TRBV7-9|TRBJ2-7|.|.
TGTGCCAGCAGCTTCCAGCAGAGCTCCTACGAGCAGTACTTC
CASSFQQSSYEQYF
>TRBV7-2|TRBJ2-1|.|TRBD1
TGTGCCACGGGACAGGGATCCTACAATGAGCAGTTCTTC
CATGQGSYNEQFF
>TRBV14|TRBJ2-5|.|TRBD2
TGTGCCAGCAGCCAAGATCGGCTAGCGGGGTTACGAGAGACCCAGTACTTC
CASSQDRLAGLRETQYF
>TRBV7-9|TRBJ1-2|.|.
TGTGCCAGCAGCTTAGCCCGGGCGAGTCATTATGGCTACACCTTC
CASSLARASHYGYTF
>TRBV3-1|TRBJ2-1|few|.
TGTGCCAGCAGCCAAGGAAGGTCTGGGGGCCCCGAGCAGTTCTTC
CASSQGRSGGPEQFF
>TRBV20-1|TRBJ1-2|.|.
TGCAGTGCTACGTCTGGCAGAGGCTATGGCTACACCTTC
CSATSGRGYGYTF
>TRBV12-3/TRBV12-4|TRBJ2-7|many|.
TGTGCCAGCAGTGGGGGGGCGCAGCAGTACTTC
CASSGGAQQYF
>TRBV20-1|TRBJ2-6|.|.
TGCAGTGCTCAAGACAGGCGGGCGGGGGCCAACGTCCTGACTTTC
CSAQDRRAGANVLTF
>TRBV20-1|TRBJ2-2|.|TRBD1
TGCAGTGCGCTCAAGGGACAGGGCACCGGGGAGCTGTTTTTT
CSALKGQGTGELFF
>TRBV9|TRBJ1-1|.|.
TGTGCCAGCAGCGCCGTTACAGGGAACACTGAAGCTTTCTTT
CASSAVTGNTEAFF
>TRBV4-3|TRBJ2-2|many|.
TGCGCCAGCAGCCAAGATAAGGGGGACTGGACTACGAACACCGGGGAGCTGTTTTTT
CASSQDKGDWTTNTGELFF
>TRBV15|TRBJ2-7|.|.
TGTGCCACCAGCAGAGATTTTGCCCGAGTTGGCGAGCAGTACTTC
CATSRDFARVGEQYF
>TRBV5-6|TRBJ1-4|few|.
TGTGCCAGCAGCACCAATCCGACCGCAACTAATGAAAAACTGTTTTTT
CASSTNPTATNEKLFF
>TRBV6-2/TRBV6-3|TRBJ2-7|.|TRBD1
TGTGCCAGCAGTTACGGAGGGACAGGAACCTACGAGCAGTACTTC
CASSYGGTGTYEQYF
>TRBV5-1|TRBJ2-1|few|.
TGCGCCAGCAGCATACCCGGACAGGGAGGGACCTACAATGAGCAGTTCTTC
CASSIPGQGGTYNEQFF
>TRBV20-1|TRBJ1-1|.|.
TGCAGTGCTAGAGGTACGCTGATGAACACTGAAGCTTTCTTT
CSARGTLMNTEAFF
>TRBV12-3/TRBV12-4|TRBJ1-2|.|TRBD1
TGTGCCAGCAGTTTAAGTGCGAGCGGACAGGCACATGGCTACACCTTC
CASSLSASGQAHGYTF
>TRBV7-2|TRBJ2-3|.|.
TGTGCCAGCAGCTTAGGGCATAGAGGGGGTCTCTCGGCAGATACGCAGTATTTT
CASSLGHRGGLSADTQYF
>TRBV14|TRBJ1-6|.|.
TGTGCCAGCAGCCAACTGCGGGGGGGAAATTCACCCCTCCACTTT
CASSQLRGGNSPLHF
>TRBV12-3/TRBV12-4|TRBJ2-1|.|TRBD2
TGTGCCAGCAGTGCCGGACTAGCGGGGGGGAATGAGCAGTTCTTC
CASSAGLAGGNEQFF
>TRBV7-2|TRBJ2-7|.|.
TGTGCCAGCAGCCGACTAGTGAGGGAGCAGTACTTC
CASSRLVREQYF
>TRBV29-1|TRBJ2-7|.|TRBD1
TGCAGCGTTGATAGCCCCGGGACAGGGGGGAGGCAGTACTTC
CSVDSPGTGGRQYF